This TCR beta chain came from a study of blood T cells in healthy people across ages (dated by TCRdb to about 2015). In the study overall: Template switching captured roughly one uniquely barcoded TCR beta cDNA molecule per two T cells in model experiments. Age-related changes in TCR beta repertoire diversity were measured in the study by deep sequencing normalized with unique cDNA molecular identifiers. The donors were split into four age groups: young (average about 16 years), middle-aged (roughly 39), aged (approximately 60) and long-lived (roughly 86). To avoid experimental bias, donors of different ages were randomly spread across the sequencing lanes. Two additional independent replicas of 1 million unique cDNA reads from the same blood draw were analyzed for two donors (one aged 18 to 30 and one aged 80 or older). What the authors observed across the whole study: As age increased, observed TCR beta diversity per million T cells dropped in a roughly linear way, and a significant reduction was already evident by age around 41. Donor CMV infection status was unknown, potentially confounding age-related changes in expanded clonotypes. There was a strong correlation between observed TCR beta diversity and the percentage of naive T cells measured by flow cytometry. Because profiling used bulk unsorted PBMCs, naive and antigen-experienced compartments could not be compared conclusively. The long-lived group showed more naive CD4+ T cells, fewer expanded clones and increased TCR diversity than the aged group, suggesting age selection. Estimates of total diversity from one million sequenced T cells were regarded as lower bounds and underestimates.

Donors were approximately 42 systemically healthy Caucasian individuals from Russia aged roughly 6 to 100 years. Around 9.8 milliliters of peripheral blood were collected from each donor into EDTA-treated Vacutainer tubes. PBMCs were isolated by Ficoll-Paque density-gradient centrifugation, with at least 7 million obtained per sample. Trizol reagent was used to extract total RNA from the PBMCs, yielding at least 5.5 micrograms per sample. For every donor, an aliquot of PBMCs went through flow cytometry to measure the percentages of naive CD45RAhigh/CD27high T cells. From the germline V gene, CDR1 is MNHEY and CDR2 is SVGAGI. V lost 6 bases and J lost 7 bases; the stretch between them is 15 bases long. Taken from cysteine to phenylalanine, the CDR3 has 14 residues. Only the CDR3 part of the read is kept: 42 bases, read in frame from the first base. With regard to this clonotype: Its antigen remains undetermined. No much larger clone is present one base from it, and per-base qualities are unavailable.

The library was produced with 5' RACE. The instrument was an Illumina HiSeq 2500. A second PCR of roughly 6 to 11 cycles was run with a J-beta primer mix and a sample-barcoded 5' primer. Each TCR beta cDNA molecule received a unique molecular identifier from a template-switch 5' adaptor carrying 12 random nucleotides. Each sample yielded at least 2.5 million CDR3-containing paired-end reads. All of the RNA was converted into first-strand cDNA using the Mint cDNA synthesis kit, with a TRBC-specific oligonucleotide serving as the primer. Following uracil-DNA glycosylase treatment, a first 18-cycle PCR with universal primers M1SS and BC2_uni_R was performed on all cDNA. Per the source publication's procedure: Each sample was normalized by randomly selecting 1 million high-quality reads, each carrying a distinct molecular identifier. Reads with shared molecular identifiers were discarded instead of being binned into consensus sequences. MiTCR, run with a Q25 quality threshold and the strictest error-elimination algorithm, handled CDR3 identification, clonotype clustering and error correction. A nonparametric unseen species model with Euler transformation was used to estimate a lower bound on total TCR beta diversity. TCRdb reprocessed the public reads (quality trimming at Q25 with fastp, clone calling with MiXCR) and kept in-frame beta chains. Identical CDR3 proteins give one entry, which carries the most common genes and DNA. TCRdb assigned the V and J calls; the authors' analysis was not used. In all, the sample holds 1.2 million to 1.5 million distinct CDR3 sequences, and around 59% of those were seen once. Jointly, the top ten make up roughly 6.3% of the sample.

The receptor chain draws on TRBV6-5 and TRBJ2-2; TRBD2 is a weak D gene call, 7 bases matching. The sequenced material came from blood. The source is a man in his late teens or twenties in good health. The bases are TGTGCCAGCAGCGGGGGGCAATCTATCGGGGAGCTGTTTTTT. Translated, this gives CASSGGQSIGELFF.